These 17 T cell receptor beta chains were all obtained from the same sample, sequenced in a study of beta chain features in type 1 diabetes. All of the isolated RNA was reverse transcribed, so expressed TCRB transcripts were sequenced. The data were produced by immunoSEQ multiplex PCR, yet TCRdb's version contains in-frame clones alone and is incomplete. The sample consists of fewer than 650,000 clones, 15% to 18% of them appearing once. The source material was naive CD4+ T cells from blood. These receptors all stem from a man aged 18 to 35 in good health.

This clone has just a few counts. The CDR3 DNA reads as TGTGCCAGCAGCCTACTCGGGAAGAACACTGAAGCTTTCTTT. Its translation is CASSLLGKNTEAFF. The V call is TRBV28, the J call TRBJ1-1; D remains unclear. This CDR3 has 14 amino acids. The V gene's germline CDR1 is MDHEN and CDR2 SYDVKM. V was shortened by 6 bases and J by 1 base, with 12 bases between the two germline ends. The whole variable domain, remainder taken from reference TRBV28 and TRBJ1-1, is DVKVTQSSRYLVKRTGEKVFLECVQDMDHENMFWYRQDPGLGLRLIYFSYDVKMKEKGDIPEGYSVSREKKERFSLILESASTNQTSMYLCASSLLGKNTEAFFGQGTRLTVV.

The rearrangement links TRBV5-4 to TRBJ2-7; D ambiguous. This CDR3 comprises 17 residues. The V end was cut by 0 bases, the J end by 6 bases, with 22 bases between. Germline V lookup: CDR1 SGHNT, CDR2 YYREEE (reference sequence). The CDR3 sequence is CASSLAARRLGFGEQYF. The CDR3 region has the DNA TGTGCCAGCAGCTTGGCGGCGAGGCGGCTAGGATTTGGCGAGCAGTACTTC.

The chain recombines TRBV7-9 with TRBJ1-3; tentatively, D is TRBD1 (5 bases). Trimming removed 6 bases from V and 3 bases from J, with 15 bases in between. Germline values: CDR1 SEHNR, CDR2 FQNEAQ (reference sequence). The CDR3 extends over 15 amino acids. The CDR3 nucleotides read TGTGCCAGCAGTAGAGTCCAGGGTGGTGGAAACACCATATATTTT. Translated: CASSRVQGGGNTIYF.

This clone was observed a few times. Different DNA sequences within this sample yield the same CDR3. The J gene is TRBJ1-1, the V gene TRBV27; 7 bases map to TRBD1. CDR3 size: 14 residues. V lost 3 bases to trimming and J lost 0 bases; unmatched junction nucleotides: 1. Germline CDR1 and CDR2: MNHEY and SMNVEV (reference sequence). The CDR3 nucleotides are TGTGCCAGCAGTTTCAGGGGGATGAACACTGAAGCTTTCTTT. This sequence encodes CASSFRGMNTEAFF.

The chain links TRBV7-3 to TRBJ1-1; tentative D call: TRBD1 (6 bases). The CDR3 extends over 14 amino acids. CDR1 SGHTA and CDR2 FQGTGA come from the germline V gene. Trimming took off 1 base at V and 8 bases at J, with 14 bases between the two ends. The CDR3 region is CASSLMGHSKEAFF. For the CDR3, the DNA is TGTGCCAGCAGCTTAATGGGACACTCTAAGGAAGCTTTCTTT.

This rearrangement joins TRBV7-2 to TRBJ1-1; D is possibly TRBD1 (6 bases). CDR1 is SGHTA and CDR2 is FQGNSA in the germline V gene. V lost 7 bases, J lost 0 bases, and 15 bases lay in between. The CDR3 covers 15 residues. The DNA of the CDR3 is TGTGCCAGCAACGAACAGGGTACCATGAACACTGAAGCTTTCTTT. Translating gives CASNEQGTMNTEAFF. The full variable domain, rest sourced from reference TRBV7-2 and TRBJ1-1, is GAGVSQSPSNKVTEKGKDVELRCDPISGHTALYWYRQSLGQGLEFLIYFQGNSAPDKSGLPSDRFSAERTGGSVSTLTIQRTQQEDSAVYLCASNEQGTMNTEAFFGQGTRLTVV.

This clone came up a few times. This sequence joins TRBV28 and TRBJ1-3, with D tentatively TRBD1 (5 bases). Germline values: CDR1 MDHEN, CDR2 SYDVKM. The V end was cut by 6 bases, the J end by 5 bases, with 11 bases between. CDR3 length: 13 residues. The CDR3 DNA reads TGTGCCAGCAGGGGGACGGCCAGAAACACCATATATTTT. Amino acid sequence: CASRGTARNTIYF.

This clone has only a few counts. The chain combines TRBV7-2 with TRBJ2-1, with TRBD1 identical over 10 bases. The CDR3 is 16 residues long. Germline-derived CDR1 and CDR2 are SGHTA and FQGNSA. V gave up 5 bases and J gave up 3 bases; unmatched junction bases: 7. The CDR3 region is CASSTTGGWLYNEQFF. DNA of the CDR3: TGTGCCAGCAGCACGACAGGGGGCTGGCTCTACAATGAGCAGTTCTTC.

The CDR3 is CASSDPWGGTEKAKNIQYF. CDR3 nucleotides: TGTGCCAGCAGTGACCCTTGGGGGGGGACGGAAAAAGCCAAAAACATTCAGTACTTC. The rearrangement uses TRBV6-1 and TRBJ2-4; 7 bases align to TRBD2. V lost 3 bases and J lost 0; bases outside the gene matches: 14. The CDR3 totals 19 residues. CDR1 is MNHNS and CDR2 is SASEGT in the germline V gene.

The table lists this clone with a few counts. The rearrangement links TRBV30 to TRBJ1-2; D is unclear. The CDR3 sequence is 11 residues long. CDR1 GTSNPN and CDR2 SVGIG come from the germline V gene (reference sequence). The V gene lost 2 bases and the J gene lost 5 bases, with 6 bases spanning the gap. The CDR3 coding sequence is TGTGCCTGGAGTAAAGGATATGGCTACACCTTC. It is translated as CAWSKGYGYTF.

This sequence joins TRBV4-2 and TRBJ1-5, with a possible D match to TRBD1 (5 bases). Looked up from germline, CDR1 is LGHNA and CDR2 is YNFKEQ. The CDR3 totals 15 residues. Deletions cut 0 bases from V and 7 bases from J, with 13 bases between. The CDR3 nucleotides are TGTGCCAGCAGCCAAGATCGGCAGGGTGGGCAGCCCCAGCATTTT. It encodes CASSQDRQGGQPQHF.

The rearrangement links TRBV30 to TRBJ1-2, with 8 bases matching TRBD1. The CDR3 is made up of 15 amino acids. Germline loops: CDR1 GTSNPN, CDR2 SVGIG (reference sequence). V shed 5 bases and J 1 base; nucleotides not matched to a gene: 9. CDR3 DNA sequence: TGTGCCTGGCGGCCCGGGACAGGCAATAACTATGGCTACACCTTC. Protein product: CAWRPGTGNNYGYTF.

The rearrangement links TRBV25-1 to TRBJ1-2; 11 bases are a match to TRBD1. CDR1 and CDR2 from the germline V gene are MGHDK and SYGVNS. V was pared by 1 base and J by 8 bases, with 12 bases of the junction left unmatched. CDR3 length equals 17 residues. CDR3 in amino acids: CASSESPGQGAGDGYTF. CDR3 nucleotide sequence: TGTGCCAGCAGTGAATCCCCCGGACAGGGGGCGGGTGACGGCTACACCTTC.

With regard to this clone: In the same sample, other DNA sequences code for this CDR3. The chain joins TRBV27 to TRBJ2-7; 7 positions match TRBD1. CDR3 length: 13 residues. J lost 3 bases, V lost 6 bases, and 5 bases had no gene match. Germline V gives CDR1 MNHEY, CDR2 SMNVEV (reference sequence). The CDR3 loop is CASSPRGSYEQYF. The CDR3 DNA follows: TGTGCCAGCAGCCCCAGGGGGAGCTACGAGCAGTACTTC.

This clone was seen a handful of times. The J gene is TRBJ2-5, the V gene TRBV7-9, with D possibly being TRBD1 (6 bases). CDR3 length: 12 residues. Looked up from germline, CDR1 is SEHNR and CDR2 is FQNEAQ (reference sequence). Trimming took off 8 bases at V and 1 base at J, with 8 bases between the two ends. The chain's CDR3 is CASGQSQETQYF. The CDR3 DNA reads TGTGCCAGCGGACAGAGCCAAGAGACCCAGTACTTC.

CDR3 loop: CAFTRGGPSPTYGYTF. CDR3 nucleotide sequence: TGTGCCTTCACCCGCGGGGGGCCGTCTCCTACCTATGGCTACACCTTC. This sequence joins TRBV30 and TRBJ1-2; tentative D call: TRBD1 (6 bases). The CDR3 totals 16 residues. From germline, CDR1 is GTSNPN and CDR2 SVGIG (reference sequence). Deletions cut 7 bases from V and 4 bases from J, with 25 bases between.

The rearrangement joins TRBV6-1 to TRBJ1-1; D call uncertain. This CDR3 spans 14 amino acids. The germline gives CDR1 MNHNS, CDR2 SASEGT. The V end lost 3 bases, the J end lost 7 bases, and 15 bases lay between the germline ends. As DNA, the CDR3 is TGTGCCAGCAGTGAGAGTTGGGGTCGGGGTGAAGCTTTCTTT. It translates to CASSESWGRGEAFF.